This TCR beta chain originates from a study of T cells in Graves' hyperthyroidism and ophthalmopathy. The overall study: Peripheral blood was collected at initial diagnosis, before any treatment.

In this sample, this clonotype turned up many times. The CDR3 is 14 amino acids. In germline, CDR1 is GTSNPN, CDR2 SVGIG (reference sequence). Trimming removed 4 bases at V and 5 bases at J, with 15 bases between. The patients, who ranged from 18 to 65 in age, presented with newly diagnosed hyperthyroidism lasting under 2 months. Lactation, pregnancy, other autoimmune disease or uncontrolled infection excluded patients. Before ophthalmopathy appeared, progressors gave blood at initial hyperthyroidism diagnosis. From RNA transcripts, TCR beta CDR3 regions were amplified. The HTBI primer set was used in a first-round RT-PCR of the TCR CDR3. One entry per CDR3 protein results from TCRdb running MiXCR on the multiplex PCR reads. The repertoire holds around 290,000 distinct CDR3 sequences, with roughly 15% as singletons.

The gene calls are TRBV30 and TRBJ2-1; D unresolved. The TCR originated in a woman younger than 45 with Graves' hyperthyroidism that later progressed to Graves' ophthalmopathy. Sequencing was done on a sample of blood. CDR3 amino acids: CAWNRVDGDNEQFF. In nucleotides, the CDR3 is TGTGCCTGGAATCGTGTGGACGGAGACAATGAGCAGTTCTTC.